This T cell receptor beta chain was recovered during a study of shared clonotypes between healthy human individuals. TCRdb keeps only in-frame clones here, not all; method: immunoSEQ multiplex PCR. The sample shows about 2.1 million clones, approximately 94% of them seen only once. Selected positively for CCR7 and CD45RO-negative, naive CD8 cells excluded terminally differentiated effector memory CD45RA+ cells. The CDR3 loop spans 13 amino acids. The germline V gene encodes CDR1 MNHEY and CDR2 SMNVEV (reference sequence). V was trimmed by 0 bases and J by 3 bases, leaving 6 bases between them. The sequenced sample was naive CD8+ T cells from PBMCs. The receptor was isolated from a man between 18 and 29 years old in good health. Some clones in this sample may be carry-over from other donors' samples. V gene TRBV27 combines with J gene TRBJ2-7; D is ambiguous. The CDR3 DNA sequence: TGTGCCAGCAGTTTATCCACAGTCTACGAGCAGTACTTC. Its translation is CASSLSTVYEQYF.